The rows below give T cell receptor beta chains drawn from one sample of a study of T cell responses to AZD1222 COVID-19 vaccine. Only in-frame clones appear in the TCRdb table, and some are missing; sequencing was by immunoSEQ multiplex PCR. The data hold 80,000 to 100,000 clones, with nearly 90% observed a single time. The sequenced sample was peripheral blood, obtained on day 0 of MenACWY control vaccination. The receptors were sampled from an adult in good health. Both conserved end residues are part of each CDR3.

j_call	v_call	cdr3_aa
TRBJ1-6	TRBV3-1/TRBV3-2	CASSQIDRGNSPLHF
TRBJ1-2	TRBV9	CASSGGSPSGYTF
TRBJ1-2	TRBV4-1	CASSQIGTGFYGYTF
TRBJ2-7	TRBV5-4	CASSLAGRDEQYF
TRBJ1-3	TRBV9	CASSVVDSRNTIYF
TRBJ2-7	TRBV7-2	CASSPAWGSYEQYF
TRBJ2-3	TRBV11-3	CASSPGWWEVQDTQYF
TRBJ1-1	TRBV6-2/TRBV6-3	CASSYGYTEAFF
TRBJ1-5	TRBV19	CASLGLGVGSNQPQHF
TRBJ2-1	TRBV28	CASSLTPFSSYNEQFF
TRBJ2-3	TRBV27	CASSLSAGTDTQYF
TRBJ1-1	TRBV19	CASSIALGGMNTEAFF